This T cell receptor beta chain emerged from a study of blood T cell repertoires in COVID-19. Study summary: Sample material is recorded as cDNA or gDNA derived from T cells, B-cell-depleted T cells, or PBMCs.

This clone appeared once. Method: immunoSEQ multiplex PCR; TCRdb's copy keeps in-frame clones and lacks some. The sample holds 240,000 or so clones, 80% to 90% seen once. The CDR3 is made up of 15 amino acids. Trimming pared 7 bases from V and 5 bases from J, leaving 18 bases between. Per germline, CDR1 MDHEN and CDR2 SYDVKM. This rearrangement joins TRBV28 to TRBJ2-1; the D is unclear. Sequences were obtained from peripheral blood. This sequence was found in a man aged 60-69 years with acute or convalescent COVID-19. The chain's CDR3 is CASTTTQGTHNEQFF. The CDR3 DNA reads TGTGCCAGCACCACTACCCAAGGCACGCACAATGAGCAGTTCTTC. The full variable domain, its missing parts supplied by reference TRBV28 and TRBJ2-1, is DVKVTQSSRYLVKRTGEKVFLECVQDMDHENMFWYRQDPGLGLRLIYFSYDVKMKEKGDIPEGYSVSREKKERFSLILESASTNQTSMYLCASTTTQGTHNEQFFGPGTRLTVL.